This T cell receptor beta chain was captured in a study of blood T cell repertoires in COVID-19. Overall study: Researchers got acute and convalescent COVID-19 samples from the United States, Italy and Spain. Sample material is recorded as cDNA or gDNA derived from T cells, B-cell-depleted T cells, or PBMCs.

Original processing methods: Reference gene primer amplification gave estimated nucleated cell counts. Assay: immunoSEQ multiplex PCR; the TCRdb copy retains only in-frame clones and omits some. The DNA was the basis for D and trimming; V, J and clone size are from that table. The top ten clones hold around 12% of a sample with 250,000 to 350,000 clones, over 75% of them seen once. Trimming stripped 6 bases from V and 0 bases from J, with 11 bases between. The CDR3 has 15 residues. Looked up from germline, CDR1 is MDHEN and CDR2 is SYDVKM. The receptor comes from a woman aged 55 to 70 with acute or convalescent COVID-19. The chain recombines TRBV28 with TRBJ1-4; TRBD1 is a possible D gene (6 bases). Sequenced input: peripheral blood. The CDR3 protein is CASRQPGATNEKLFF. As DNA, the CDR3 is TGTGCCAGCAGGCAACCAGGGGCAACTAATGAAAAACTGTTTTTT.